This TCR beta chain was captured by sequencing in a study of cytomegalovirus exposure and HLA in healthy donors. Whole-study findings and limits: Productive status was seen about 90% or about 30% of the time for most TCR beta V segments in an earlier analysis. Immune exposure was documented only through CMV serostatus.

To note about this clone: Its matching antigen is unknown.

The PCR had 60 Vbeta and 13 Jbeta primers. Sequenced by immunoSEQ multiplex PCR; TCRdb stores in-frame clones only, minus some. The data contain 150,000 or so clones, 65% to 80% of them singletons. CDR1 is KGHSH and CDR2 is LQKENI in the germline V gene. V gave up 6 bases and J gave up 3 bases; unmatched junction bases: 7. This CDR3 has 14 amino acids. The receptor was isolated from a man aged 18 to 30 in good health and CMV-seronegative. What was sequenced was PBMCs. The chain is built from TRBV18 and TRBJ1-1; 7 nucleotides line up with TRBD1. CDR3 sequence reads: CASSGGTGDTEAFF. As DNA, the CDR3 is TGTGCCAGCTCCGGGGGAACAGGGGACACTGAAGCTTTCTTT.